The next 26 T cell receptor beta chains were all read from a single sample in a study of OX40 agonist ivuxolimab in advanced cancers. Generated by immunoSEQ multiplex PCR, the TCRdb table keeps only in-frame clones and is missing some. The sample lists roughly 86,000 clones, 80% to 90% occurring once. Material: CD4+ or CD8+ T cells sorted from blood, obtained in a trial of the OX40 agonist ivuxolimab. These receptors all come from an adult with an advanced solid tumor such as melanoma, head and neck, liver or kidney cancer.

The V and J genes are TRBV5-4 and TRBJ1-2; D is ambiguous. The CDR3 is made up of 13 amino acids. CDR1 is SGHNT, CDR2 YYREEE, per germline (reference sequence). Trimming shortened V by 0 bases and J by 0 bases, and 3 bases separated the two germline ends. DNA of the CDR3: TGTGCCAGCAGCTTGGGGGCTAACTATGGCTACACCTTC. Translating it yields CASSLGANYGYTF.

The V and J genes are TRBV29-1 and TRBJ1-3, with D possibly TRBD1 on 6 matching bases. The CDR3 runs 13 residues. CDR1 is SQVTM, CDR2 ANQGSEA, per germline. V lost 7 bases and J lost 3, with 13 bases in between. CDR3 loop: CSARGAGGNTIYF. The CDR3 region has the DNA TGCAGCGCCCGGGGGGCCGGTGGAAACACCATATATTTT.

This rearrangement joins TRBV4-2 to TRBJ1-1, with D maybe TRBD1 (6 bases). The germline V and J ends were trimmed by 6 bases and 6 bases, with 14 bases remaining between them. The CDR3 is made up of 13 amino acids. Germline CDR1 and CDR2: LGHNA and YNFKEQ. Written as DNA, the CDR3 is TGTGCCAGCAGGAACGACAGGAAGGCTGAAGCTTTCTTT. Its translation: CASRNDRKAEAFF.

The genes are TRBV12-5 and TRBJ2-2; 8 bases agree with TRBD1. CDR1 and CDR2 (germline): LGHNT, FRNRAP. CDR3 length equals 15 residues. V gave up 7 bases and J gave up 7 bases; unmatched junction bases: 11. CDR3 DNA sequence: TGTGCTAGTGCCCCGGACAGGGCTAGAGGCGGGGAGCTGTTTTTT. Protein product: CASAPDRARGGELFF.

This chain joins TRBV5-5 and TRBJ2-7; no clear D. Germline values: CDR1 SGHKS, CDR2 YYEKEE (reference sequence). CDR3 size: 8 residues. The CDR3 region is CASSCTVV. The CDR3 DNA sequence: TGTGCCAGCAGCTGTACGGTAGTC.

The CDR3 nucleotides read TGTGCCAGCAGCTTGTTAATTACTATCGGGTGCGGCTATGGCTACACCTTC. Protein: CASSLLITIGCGYGYTF. V usage is TRBV5-7 and J usage is TRBJ1-2, with unresolved D. TRBV5-7 is marked as an open reading frame, function uncertain. Trimming stripped 1 base from V and 4 bases from J, with 20 bases between. The CDR3 has 17 residues.

The chain recombines TRBV19 with TRBJ1-1, with TRBD1 matching 7 bases. CDR1 LNHDA and CDR2 SQIVND come from the germline V gene (reference sequence). The CDR3 runs 14 residues. V lost 6 bases to trimming and J lost 5 bases; unmatched junction nucleotides: 9. This chain's CDR3 is CASSKTGLGTEAFF. The CDR3 DNA reads TGTGCCAGTAGCAAGACAGGGTTGGGGACTGAAGCTTTCTTT.

The V and J genes are TRBV28 and TRBJ2-7; D may be TRBD1 (6 bases). The germline V and J ends were trimmed by 2 bases and 3 bases, with 11 bases remaining between them. CDR3 length equals 14 residues. CDR1 and CDR2 from the germline V gene are MDHEN and SYDVKM. The CDR3 here is CASSLGGQRYEQYF. The DNA of the CDR3 is TGTGCCAGCAGTTTAGGGGGCCAGCGCTACGAGCAGTACTTC.

This sequence joins TRBV10-3 and TRBJ1-6, with D maybe TRBD1 (5 bases). Deletions cut 10 bases from V and 9 bases from J, with 22 bases between. This CDR3 has 15 residues. Germline V lookup: CDR1 ENHRY, CDR2 SYGVKD. The CDR3 region has the DNA TGTGCCACCTGCCGGGAGGGGCCTGAGAGTTCACCCCTCCACTTT. Its translation is CATCREGPESSPLHF.

This clone was detected once. This rearrangement joins TRBV5-1 to TRBJ2-1, with D uncertain. V gave up 6 bases and J gave up 9 bases, with 13 bases separating them. The CDR3 length is 12 residues. CDR1 is SGHRS, CDR2 YFSETQ, per germline. The CDR3: CASTDGFGEQFF. Here the CDR3 DNA reads TGCGCCAGCACCGACGGTTTTGGTGAGCAGTTCTTC.

The genes are TRBV4-3 and TRBJ2-6, with D uncertain. The CDR3 is made up of 15 amino acids. Between the trimmed V and J ends, which lost 3 bases and 0 bases, there was a span of 6 bases. Germline CDR1 is LGHNA and CDR2 is YSLEER. DNA of the CDR3: TGCGCCAGCAGCCACATAAGCTCTGGGGCCAACGTCCTGACTTTC. Translation gives CASSHISSGANVLTF.

The rearrangement joins TRBV7-3 to TRBJ2-1, with 14 bases identical to TRBD2. CDR1 and CDR2 from the germline V gene are SGHTA and FQGTGA. The CDR3 extends over 18 amino acids. J gave up 0 bases and V 5 bases, and 6 bases lay outside the gene matches. The CDR3 DNA sequence: TGTGCCAGCAGCCCGACCGGGACTAGCGGGAGCTCCTACAATGAGCAGTTCTTC. It specifies CASSPTGTSGSSYNEQFF.

This clone appeared a few times. The rearrangement links TRBV19 to TRBJ2-3, with no clear D. Trimming cost V 5 bases and J 3 bases, with 9 bases left between them. The CDR3 length is 13 residues. Germline lookup yields CDR1 LNHDA and CDR2 SQIVND (reference sequence). CDR3 DNA: TGTGCCAGTAGTCCTCAAGGGACAGATACGCAGTATTTT. Amino acid sequence: CASSPQGTDTQYF.

The chain links TRBV2 to TRBJ2-7, with unresolved D. Germline-derived CDR1 and CDR2 are SNHLY and FYNNEI. CDR3 size: 12 residues. Trimming removed 6 bases at V and 7 bases at J, with 13 bases between. The CDR3 nucleotides read TGTGCCAGCAGGGGAAGTGATGGTGAGCAGTACTTC. As protein: CASRGSDGEQYF.

CDR3 DNA: TGTGCCAGCAGCTTGGCTGCGGGGCCGGGGGATACGCAGTATTTT. Translating gives CASSLAAGPGDTQYF. The chain couples TRBV5-6 to TRBJ2-3; D is possibly TRBD2 (6 bases). CDR3 length equals 15 residues. Trimming left V 0 bases short and J 6 bases short, with 14 bases between. Germline V gene data show CDR1 as SGHDT and CDR2 as YYEEEE.

This chain uses TRBV7-7 with TRBJ1-2, with 8 bases lining up with TRBD1. This CDR3 is 20 amino acids long. After removal of 1 base from V and 1 base from J, the junction contained 17 bases not matched to a gene. Per the germline V gene, CDR1 is SSHAT and CDR2 is FNYEAQ (reference sequence). The CDR3 here is CASSLERAGTGLAFNYGYTF. The DNA for the CDR3 is TGTGCCAGCAGCTTAGAACGGGCCGGGACAGGACTAGCCTTTAACTATGGCTACACCTTC.

This clone was detected only once. The chain recombines TRBV6-5 with TRBJ1-5; 8 positions agree with TRBD1. Trimming at V came to 2 bases and at J to 4 bases, leaving 7 bases not matched to a gene. Germline CDR1 MNHEY, CDR2 SVGAGI. The CDR3 extends over 16 amino acids. The CDR3 reads CASSYLGQGRNQPQHF. CDR3 in DNA: TGTGCCAGCAGTTACCTAGGACAGGGAAGGAATCAGCCCCAGCATTTT.

The J gene is TRBJ2-1, the V gene TRBV7-2; no reliable D call. CDR3 size: 11 residues. The V and J ends lost 4 bases and 9 bases respectively, with 7 bases between them. The germline CDR1 and CDR2 sequences are SGHTA and FQGNSA. Written as DNA, the CDR3 is TGTGCCAGCAGCTCGTTAGTTGAGCAGTTCTTC. It yields the protein CASSSLVEQFF.

This chain uses TRBV15 with TRBJ2-3; D is perhaps TRBD2 (5 bases). The germline gives CDR1 LNHNV, CDR2 YYDKDF (reference sequence). V lost 0 bases, J lost 1 base, and 5 bases lay in between. CDR3 length equals 14 residues. The CDR3 region has the DNA TGTGCCACCAGCAGAGAGCGGGGCACAGATACGCAGTATTTT. It yields the protein CATSRERGTDTQYF.

The rearrangement uses TRBV29-1 and TRBJ1-2, with D tentatively TRBD1 (5 bases). V was cut by 6 bases and J by 6 bases, with 17 bases left in between. The CDR3 length is 13 residues. The germline gives CDR1 SQVTM, CDR2 ANQGSEA. CDR3: CSVWGTQSHGYTF. Here the CDR3 DNA reads TGCAGCGTATGGGGGACCCAGTCCCATGGCTACACCTTC.

The chain combines TRBV4-2 with TRBJ2-1; 8 bases agree with TRBD2. Germline lookup yields CDR1 LGHNA and CDR2 YNFKEQ. CDR3 length: 16 amino acids. Unmatched junction bases numbered 10, after V lost 7 bases and J lost 2 bases. CDR3 in DNA: TGTGCCAGCACTTTCGTGGCGGGAGGCACCTACAATGAGCAGTTCTTC. This encodes CASTFVAGGTYNEQFF.

The chain links TRBV5-4 to TRBJ2-6; D gene uncertain. The CDR3 totals 17 residues. Deletions cut 4 bases from V and 0 bases from J, with 14 bases between. Germline CDR1 and CDR2: SGHNT and YYREEE (reference sequence). CDR3 sequence (DNA): TGTGCCAGCAGCAACGCTAACATGTACTCTGGGGCCAACGTCCTGACTTTC. Its protein is CASSNANMYSGANVLTF.

The V gene is TRBV28, the J gene TRBJ2-7; possible D gene TRBD2, 5 bases. The CDR3 contains 14 residues. Trimming shortened V by 3 bases and J by 1 base, and 10 bases separated the two germline ends. The germline CDR1 and CDR2 sequences are MDHEN and SYDVKM. The DNA for the CDR3 is TGTGCCAGCAGTTTTGTTCGGGGTTCCTACGAGCAGTACTTC. It encodes CASSFVRGSYEQYF.

This clone was detected many times. The CDR3 is CAISQGGVIYEQYF. CDR3 in DNA: TGTGCCATTTCGCAGGGGGGAGTGATATACGAGCAGTACTTC. The J gene is TRBJ2-7, the V gene TRBV10-3; tentatively, D is TRBD1 (7 bases). From germline, CDR1 is ENHRY and CDR2 SYGVKD. CDR3 length: 14 amino acids. Trimming stripped 9 bases from V and 4 bases from J, with 19 bases between.

The chain employs TRBV5-1 and TRBJ2-1; D ambiguous. CDR1 and CDR2 (germline): SGHRS, YFSETQ. V shed 0 bases and J shed 4 bases, with 5 bases lying between them. The CDR3 contains 13 residues. CDR3 in amino acids: CASSLGVYNEQFF. In DNA, the CDR3 is TGCGCCAGCAGCTTGGGAGTTTACAATGAGCAGTTCTTC.

The chain joins TRBV7-2 to TRBJ2-7; 7 bases fit TRBD1. After removal of 5 bases from V and 3 bases from J, the junction contained 10 bases not matched to a gene. Per germline, CDR1 SGHTA and CDR2 FQGNSA. This CDR3 has 15 residues. The CDR3 DNA is TGTGCCAGCAGCCTAGAGTGGGACAGCCACTACGAGCAGTACTTC. Protein sequence: CASSLEWDSHYEQYF.